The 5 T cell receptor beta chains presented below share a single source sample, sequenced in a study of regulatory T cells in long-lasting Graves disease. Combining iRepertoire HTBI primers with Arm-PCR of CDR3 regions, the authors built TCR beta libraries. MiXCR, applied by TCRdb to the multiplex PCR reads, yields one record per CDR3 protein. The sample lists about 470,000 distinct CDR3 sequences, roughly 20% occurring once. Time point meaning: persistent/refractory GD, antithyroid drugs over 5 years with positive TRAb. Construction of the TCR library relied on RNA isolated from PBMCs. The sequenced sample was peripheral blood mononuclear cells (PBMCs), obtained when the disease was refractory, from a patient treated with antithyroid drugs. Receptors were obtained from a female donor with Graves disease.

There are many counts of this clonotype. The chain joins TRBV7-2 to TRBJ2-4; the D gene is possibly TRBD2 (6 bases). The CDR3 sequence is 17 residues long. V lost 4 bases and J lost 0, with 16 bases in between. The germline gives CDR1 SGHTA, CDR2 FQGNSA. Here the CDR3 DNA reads TGTGCCAGCAGCTCCCACAGACGGAGGGAAGCCAAAAACATTCAGTACTTC. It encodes CASSSHRRREAKNIQYF. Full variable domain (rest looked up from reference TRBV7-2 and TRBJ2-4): GAGVSQSPSNKVTEKGKDVELRCDPISGHTALYWYRQSLGQGLEFLIYFQGNSAPDKSGLPSDRFSAERTGGSVSTLTIQRTQQEDSAVYLCASSSHRRREAKNIQYFGAGTRLSVL.

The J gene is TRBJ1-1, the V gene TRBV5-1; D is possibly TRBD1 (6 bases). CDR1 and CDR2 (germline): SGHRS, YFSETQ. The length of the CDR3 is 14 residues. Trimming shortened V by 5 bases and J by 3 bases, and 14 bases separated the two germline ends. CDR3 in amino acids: CASRTGSMDTEAFF. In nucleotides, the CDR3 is TGCGCCAGCAGAACAGGGTCGATGGACACTGAAGCTTTCTTT.

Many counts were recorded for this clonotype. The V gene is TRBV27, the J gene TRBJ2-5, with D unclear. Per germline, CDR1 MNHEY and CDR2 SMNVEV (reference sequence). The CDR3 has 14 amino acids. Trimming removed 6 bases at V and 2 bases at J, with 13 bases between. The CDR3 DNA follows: TGTGCCAGCAGGGCGGTGGCGGCTCAAGAGACCCAGTACTTC. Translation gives CASRAVAAQETQYF.

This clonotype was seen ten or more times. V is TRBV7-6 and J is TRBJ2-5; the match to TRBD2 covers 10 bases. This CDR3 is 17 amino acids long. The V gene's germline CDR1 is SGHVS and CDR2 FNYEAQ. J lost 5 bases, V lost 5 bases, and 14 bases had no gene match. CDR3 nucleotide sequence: TGTGCCAGCAGCCTCCGGGGAGCGGGAGGGCTTCGGGAGACCCAGTACTTC. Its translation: CASSLRGAGGLRETQYF.

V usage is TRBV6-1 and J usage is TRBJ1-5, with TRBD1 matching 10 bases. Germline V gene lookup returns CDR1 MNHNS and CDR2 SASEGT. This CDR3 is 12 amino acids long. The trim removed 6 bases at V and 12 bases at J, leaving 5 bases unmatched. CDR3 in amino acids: CASRAGTGDQHF. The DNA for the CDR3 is TGTGCCAGCAGGGCCGGGACAGGGGACCAGCATTTT.